This TCR beta chain appears in the sequencing data of a study of blood T cell repertoires in COVID-19. Germline values: CDR1 SNHLY, CDR2 FYNNEI. With 6 bases removed from V and 10 bases from J, the gap between germline ends came to 14 bases. This CDR3 has 12 amino acids. Some clones are missing from TCRdb's copy, which holds only in-frame ones; the method was immunoSEQ multiplex PCR. The sample holds 130,000 to 150,000 clones, around 86% seen once. This sequence joins TRBV2 and TRBJ2-3; D call uncertain. The TCR originated in a man aged 60 to 75 who had recovered from COVID-19. The sample comprised PBMCs or T cells enriched from blood (not recorded which). In DNA form, the CDR3 reads TGTGCCAGCAGCATTATTTCGGGTGCGCAGTATTTT. Its protein is CASSIISGAQYF.